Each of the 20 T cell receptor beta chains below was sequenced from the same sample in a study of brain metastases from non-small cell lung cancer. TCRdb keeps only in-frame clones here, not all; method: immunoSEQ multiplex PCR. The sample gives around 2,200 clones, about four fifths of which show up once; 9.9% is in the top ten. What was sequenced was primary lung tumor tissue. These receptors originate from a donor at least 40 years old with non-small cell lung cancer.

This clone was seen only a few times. CDR3 coding DNA: TGTGCCAGTAGTACGACAGGGGGCGATGGCTACACCTTC. It specifies CASSTTGGDGYTF. The V and J genes are TRBV19 and TRBJ1-2; 10 bases are shared with TRBD1. The trim removed 4 bases at V and 6 bases at J, leaving 2 bases unmatched. The CDR3 covers 13 residues. CDR1 is LNHDA and CDR2 is SQIVND in the germline V gene (reference sequence).

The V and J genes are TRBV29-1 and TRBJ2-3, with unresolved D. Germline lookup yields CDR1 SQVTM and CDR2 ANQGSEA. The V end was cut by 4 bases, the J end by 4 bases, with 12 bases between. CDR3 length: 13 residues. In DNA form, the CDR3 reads TGCAGCGTTGTTAAACCCTTCGCAGATACGCAGTATTTT. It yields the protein CSVVKPFADTQYF.

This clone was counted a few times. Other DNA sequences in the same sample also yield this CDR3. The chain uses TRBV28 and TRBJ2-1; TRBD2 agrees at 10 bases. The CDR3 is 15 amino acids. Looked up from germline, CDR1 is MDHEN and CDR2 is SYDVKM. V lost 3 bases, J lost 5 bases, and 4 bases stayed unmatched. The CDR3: CASSLIAGGNNEQFF. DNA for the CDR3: TGTGCCAGCAGTTTGATAGCGGGGGGCAACAATGAGCAGTTCTTC.

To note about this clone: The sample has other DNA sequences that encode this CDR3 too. The CDR3 loop reads CASRQTGGNFRNEQFF. DNA of the CDR3: TGTGCCAGCAGACAGACAGGGGGTAATTTTCGGAATGAGCAGTTCTTC. V usage is TRBV7-8 and J usage is TRBJ2-1; 9 bases fit TRBD1. The junction had 13 bases not matched to a gene; V was cut back by 6 bases and J by 7 bases. The germline V gene encodes CDR1 SGHVS and CDR2 FQNEAQ. There are 16 residues in the CDR3. Variable domain in full (rest from reference TRBV7-8 and TRBJ2-1): GAGVSQSPRYKVAKRGQDVALRCDPISGHVSLFWYQQALGQGPEFLTYFQNEAQLDKSGLPSDRFFAERPEGSVSTLKIQRTQQEDSAVYLCASRQTGGNFRNEQFFGPGTRLTVL.

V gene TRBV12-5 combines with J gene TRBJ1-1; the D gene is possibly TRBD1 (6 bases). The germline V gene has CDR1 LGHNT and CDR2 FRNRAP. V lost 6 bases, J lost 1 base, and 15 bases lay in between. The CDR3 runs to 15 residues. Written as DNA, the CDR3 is TGTGCTAGTGGGTGGACAGAATTTTGGAACACTGAAGCTTTCTTT. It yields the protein CASGWTEFWNTEAFF.

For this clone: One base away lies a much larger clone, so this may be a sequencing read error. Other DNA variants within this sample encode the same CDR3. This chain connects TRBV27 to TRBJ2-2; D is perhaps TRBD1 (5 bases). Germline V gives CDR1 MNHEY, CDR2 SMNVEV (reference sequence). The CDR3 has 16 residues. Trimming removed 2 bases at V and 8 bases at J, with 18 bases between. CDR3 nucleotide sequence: TGTGCCAGCAGTTTACTCGCGACAGCCACCACTGGGGAGCTGTTTTTT. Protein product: CASSLLATATTGELFF.

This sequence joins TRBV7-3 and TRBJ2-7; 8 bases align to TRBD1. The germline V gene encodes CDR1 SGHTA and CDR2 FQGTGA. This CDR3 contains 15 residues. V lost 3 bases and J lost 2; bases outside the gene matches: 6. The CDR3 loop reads CASSLYRGSAYEQYF. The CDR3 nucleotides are TGTGCCAGCAGCTTGTACAGGGGGTCGGCCTACGAGCAGTACTTC.

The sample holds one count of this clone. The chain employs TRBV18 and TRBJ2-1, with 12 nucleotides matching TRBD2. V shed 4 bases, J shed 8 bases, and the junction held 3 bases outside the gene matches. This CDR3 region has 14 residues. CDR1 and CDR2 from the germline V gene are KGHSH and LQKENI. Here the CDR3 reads CASSRTSGEDEQFF. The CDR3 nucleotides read TGTGCCAGCTCACGGACTAGCGGGGAAGATGAGCAGTTCTTC.

The CDR3 DNA sequence: TGTGCCAGCAGTGAAGCTGGGACAGGGCAGAGCACTGAAGCTTTCTTT. Its translation: CASSEAGTGQSTEAFF. This rearrangement joins TRBV2 to TRBJ1-1; 9 bases are a match to TRBD1. Unmatched junction bases numbered 6, after V lost 0 bases and J lost 4 bases. This CDR3 region has 16 residues. The germline CDR1 and CDR2 sequences are SNHLY and FYNNEI.

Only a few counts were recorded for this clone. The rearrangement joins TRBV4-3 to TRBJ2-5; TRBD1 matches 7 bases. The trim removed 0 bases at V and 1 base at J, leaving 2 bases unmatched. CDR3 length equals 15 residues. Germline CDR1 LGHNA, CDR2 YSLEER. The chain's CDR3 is CASSQDWDSQETQYF. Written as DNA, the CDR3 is TGCGCCAGCAGCCAAGATTGGGACAGCCAAGAGACCCAGTACTTC.

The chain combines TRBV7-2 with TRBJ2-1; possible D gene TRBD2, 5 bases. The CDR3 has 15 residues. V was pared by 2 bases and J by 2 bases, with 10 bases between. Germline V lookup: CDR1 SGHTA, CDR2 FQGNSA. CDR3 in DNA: TGTGCCAGCAGCTTATCCGGGAATACCTACAATGAGCAGTTCTTC. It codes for CASSLSGNTYNEQFF.

CDR3 amino acids: CASSRTDRGGSPLHF. Written as DNA, the CDR3 is TGTGCCAGCAGCCGCACGGATAGGGGTGGGTCACCCCTCCACTTT. This chain joins TRBV3-1 (or the pseudogene TRBV3-2) and TRBJ1-6, with D possibly being TRBD1 (5 bases). This CDR3 has 15 residues. The V gene lost 4 bases and the J gene lost 10 bases, with 17 bases spanning the gap. Per the germline V gene, CDR1 is LGHDT and CDR2 is YNNKEL (reference sequence).

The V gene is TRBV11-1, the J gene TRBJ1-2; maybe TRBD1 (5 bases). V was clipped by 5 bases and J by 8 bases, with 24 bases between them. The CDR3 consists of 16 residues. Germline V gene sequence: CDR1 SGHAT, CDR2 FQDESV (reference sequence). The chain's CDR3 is CASSVSRGQARRGYTF. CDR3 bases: TGTGCCAGCAGCGTTTCCCGGGGCCAGGCTCGACGAGGCTACACCTTC.

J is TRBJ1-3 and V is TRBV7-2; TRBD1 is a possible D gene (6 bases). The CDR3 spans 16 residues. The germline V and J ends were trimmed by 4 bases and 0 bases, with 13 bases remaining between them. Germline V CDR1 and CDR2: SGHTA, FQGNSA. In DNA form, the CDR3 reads TGTGCCAGCAGCTCTACAGGGAAATCCTCTGGAAACACCATATATTTT. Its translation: CASSSTGKSSGNTIYF.

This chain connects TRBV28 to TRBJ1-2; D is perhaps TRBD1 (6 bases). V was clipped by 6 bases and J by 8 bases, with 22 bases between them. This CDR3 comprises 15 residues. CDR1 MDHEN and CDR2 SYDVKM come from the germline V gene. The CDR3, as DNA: TGTGCCAGCAGAACATCCGGGGGCTACACGATGGGCTACACCTTC. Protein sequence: CASRTSGGYTMGYTF.

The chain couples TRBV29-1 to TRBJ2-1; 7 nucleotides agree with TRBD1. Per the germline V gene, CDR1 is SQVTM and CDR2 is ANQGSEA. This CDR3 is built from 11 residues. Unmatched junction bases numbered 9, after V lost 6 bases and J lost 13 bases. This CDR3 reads CSVDGDSTQFF. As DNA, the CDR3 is TGCAGCGTAGACGGGGACAGCACACAGTTCTTC.

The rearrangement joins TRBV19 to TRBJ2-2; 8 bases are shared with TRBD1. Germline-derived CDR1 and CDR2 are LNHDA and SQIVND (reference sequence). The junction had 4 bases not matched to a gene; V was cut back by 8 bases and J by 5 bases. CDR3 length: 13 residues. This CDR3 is CASLRGRTGELFF. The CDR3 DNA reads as TGTGCCAGTCTCAGGGGGCGGACCGGGGAGCTGTTTTTT.

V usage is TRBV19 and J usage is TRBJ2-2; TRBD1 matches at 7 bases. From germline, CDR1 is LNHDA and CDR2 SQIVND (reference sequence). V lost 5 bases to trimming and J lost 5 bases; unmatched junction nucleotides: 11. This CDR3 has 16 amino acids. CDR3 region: CASSVPGTEATGELFF. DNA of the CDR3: TGTGCCAGTAGTGTCCCCGGGACAGAGGCGACCGGGGAGCTGTTTTTT.

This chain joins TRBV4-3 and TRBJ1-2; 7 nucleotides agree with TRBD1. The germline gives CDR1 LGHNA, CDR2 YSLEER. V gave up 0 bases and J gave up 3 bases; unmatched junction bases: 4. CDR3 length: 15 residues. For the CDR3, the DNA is TGCGCCAGCAGCCAAGACCCCACAGGGGACTATGGCTACACCTTC. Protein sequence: CASSQDPTGDYGYTF.

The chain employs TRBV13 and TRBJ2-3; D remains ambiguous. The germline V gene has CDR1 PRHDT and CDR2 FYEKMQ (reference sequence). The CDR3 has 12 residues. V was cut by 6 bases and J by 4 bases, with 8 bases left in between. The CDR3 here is CASRANPDTQYF. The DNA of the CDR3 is TGTGCCAGCAGAGCAAATCCAGATACGCAGTATTTT.